The next 2 T cell receptor beta chains were all read from a single sample in a study of T cell responses to AZD1222 COVID-19 vaccine. TCRdb's copy holds only in-frame clones and misses some; the assay was immunoSEQ multiplex PCR. Seen here are fewer than 75,000 clones, 75% to 95% observed once, and the top ten hold roughly 6.7%. The source material was peripheral blood, sampled 28 days after the second dose of the MenACWY control vaccine. The receptor set was obtained from an adult who received the MenACWY meningococcal vaccine as a control.

The chain couples TRBV5-1 to TRBJ2-7, with 8 bases fitting TRBD2. Unmatched junction bases numbered 6, after V lost 3 bases and J lost 4 bases. The CDR3 covers 14 residues. Looked up from germline, CDR1 is SGHRS and CDR2 is YFSETQ. The CDR3 region has the DNA TGCGCCAGCAGCTCCAGCGGGAGCCCGTACGAGCAGTACTTC. Translation gives CASSSSGSPYEQYF.

The chain joins TRBV5-1 to TRBJ2-7; 10 bases match TRBD1. V was pared by 2 bases and J by 5 bases, with 7 bases of the junction left unmatched. The CDR3 contains 15 residues. Looked up from germline, CDR1 is SGHRS and CDR2 is YFSETQ. The CDR3 reads CASSLTRDRGNEQYF. Here the CDR3 DNA reads TGCGCCAGCAGCTTAACCCGGGACAGGGGAAACGAGCAGTACTTC.